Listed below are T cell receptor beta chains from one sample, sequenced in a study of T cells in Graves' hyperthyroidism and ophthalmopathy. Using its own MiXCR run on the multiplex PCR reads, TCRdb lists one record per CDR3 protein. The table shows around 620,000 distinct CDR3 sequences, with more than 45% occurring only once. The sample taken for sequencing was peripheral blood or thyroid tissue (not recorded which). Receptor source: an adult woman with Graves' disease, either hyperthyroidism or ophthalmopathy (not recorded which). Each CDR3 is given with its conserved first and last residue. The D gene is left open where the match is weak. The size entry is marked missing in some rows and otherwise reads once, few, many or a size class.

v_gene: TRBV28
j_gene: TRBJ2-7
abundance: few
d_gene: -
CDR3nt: TGTGCCAGCAGTTCAGGCACGGTGGAGTACTTC
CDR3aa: CASSSGTVEYF

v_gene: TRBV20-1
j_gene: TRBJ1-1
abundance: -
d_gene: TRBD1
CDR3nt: TGCAGTGCTCTCGGGGACAGGGGTGGGAACACTGAAGCTTTCTTT
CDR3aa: CSALGDRGGNTEAFF

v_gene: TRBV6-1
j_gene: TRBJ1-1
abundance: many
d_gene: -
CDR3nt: TGTGCCAGCAGCCTTTTACAGTATCTCGGGGTGGACACTGAAGCTTTCTTT
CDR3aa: CASSLLQYLGVDTEAFF

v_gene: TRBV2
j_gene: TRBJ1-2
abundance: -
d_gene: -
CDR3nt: TGTGCCAGCAACCGGGACACCTCTCTCTATGGCTACACCTTC
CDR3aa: CASNRDTSLYGYTF

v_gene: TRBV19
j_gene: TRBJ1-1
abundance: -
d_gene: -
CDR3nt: TGTGCCAGTAGTATCGATGGGGGGAGGAACACTGAAGCTTTCTTT
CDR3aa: CASSIDGGRNTEAFF

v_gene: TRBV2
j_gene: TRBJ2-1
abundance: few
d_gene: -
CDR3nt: TGTGCCAGCTCGAATCAGGGCAATGAGCAGTTCTTC
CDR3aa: CASSNQGNEQFF

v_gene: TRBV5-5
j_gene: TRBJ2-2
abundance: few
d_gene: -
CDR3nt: TGTGCCAGCAGCAAATGGACGAAGAACACCGGGGAGCTGTTTTTT
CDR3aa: CASSKWTKNTGELFF

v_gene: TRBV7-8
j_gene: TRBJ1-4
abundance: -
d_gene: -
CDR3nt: TGTGCCAGCAGCTATAGCGGGGAATCGGAAAAACTGTTTTTT
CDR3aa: CASSYSGESEKLFF

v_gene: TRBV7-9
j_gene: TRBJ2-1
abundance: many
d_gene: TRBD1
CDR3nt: TGTGCCAGCAGCCTCAATAACAGGGGTGAGCAGTTCTTC
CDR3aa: CASSLNNRGEQFF

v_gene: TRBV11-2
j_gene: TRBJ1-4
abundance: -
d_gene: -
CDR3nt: TGTGCCAGCAGCTTAATTTACGGGGGGCGAGAAAAACTGTTTTTT
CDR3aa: CASSLIYGGREKLFF

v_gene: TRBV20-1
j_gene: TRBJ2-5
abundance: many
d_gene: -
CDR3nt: TGCAGTGCCGATGGTCTTCGCATGGGCGCGGGACAAGAGACCCAGTACTTC
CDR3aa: CSADGLRMGAGQETQYF